This T cell receptor (beta chain) was sequenced in a study of cytomegalovirus exposure and HLA in healthy donors. 13 Jbeta primers and 60 Vbeta primers were used for the PCR. Here immunoSEQ multiplex PCR was the method, and the copy in TCRdb shows in-frame clones only, minus some. The sample contains approximately 210,000 clones, around 86% of which appear only once. The CDR3 loop spans 14 amino acids. From germline, CDR1 is SEHNR and CDR2 FQNEAQ (reference sequence). Trimming left V 3 bases short and J 2 bases short, with 9 bases between. The source of this sequence is a man under 40 in good health and CMV-seronegative. The sequenced material came from PBMCs. J is TRBJ2-3 and V is TRBV7-9, with D perhaps TRBD2 (5 bases). CDR3 nucleotides: TGTGCCAGCAGCTTTGAGGGTTTCACAGATACGCAGTATTTT. Translating gives CASSFEGFTDTQYF.